This T cell receptor (beta chain) emerged from a study of blood T cell repertoires in COVID-19 (dated by TCRdb to 2020 to 2022). Looking at the study overall: Samples from collaborators originated in the United States, Italy and Spain and spanned both the acute and convalescent phases of COVID-19. The material from the prospective study consisted of cDNA or gDNA derived from T cells, B-cell-depleted T cells, or PBMCs. Subjects who had been exposed to COVID-19, were actively infected with it, or had recovered from it provided the deeply sampled blood TCRbeta repertoires that made up the dataset. The repertoires were made available in a free public database intended to serve as a resource for research on the immune response to SARS-CoV-2. The samples were drawn from the first 160 participants of the ongoing ImmuneRACE study and from 1,254 subjects provided by 6 global collaborators. A de-identified subject ID, COVID-19 status, age in years and sex were almost always included in the sample metadata. Where available, HLA class I and class II types were taken from metadata supplied by the sample provider and were not determined by assay-based typing. General conclusions and limits of the study: Clinical and demographic metadata were provided uncurated, with the amount varying by source and participant.

The CDR3 sequence holds 14 residues, the cysteine and phenylalanine included. Of all the DNA, just the CDR3 is kept, 42 bases in frame from base 1. Trimming accounts for 3 bases at V and 0 bases at J, while the number of junction bases matched to no gene is 0. Taken from the germline V gene (reference sequence), the CDR1 and CDR2 loops are SGHAT and FQDESV. About this clone: Its cognate antigen has yet to be identified. Per-base qualities were not stored, and no clone one base away is much larger.

Collaborating institutions collected whole blood in K2EDTA tubes following their own protocols. For TCRbeta analysis, collaborators shipped samples in one of three forms: frozen whole blood, isolated PBMCs, or DNA extracted from either of those sample types. TCRbeta CDR3 regions were amplified from genomic DNA by means of the immunoSEQ Assay, a bias-controlled multiplex PCR. As for how the authors treated the data: The number of nucleated cells in each sample was estimated by amplification of reference gene primers within the assay. Sequence reads were collapsed and filtered to measure the absolute abundance of every unique TCRbeta CDR3 rearrangement. For each sample, productive Simpson clonality was calculated as the square root of Simpson's diversity index across productive rearrangements. In its TCRdb copy, this immuneACCESS table keeps in-frame sequences only and misses some clones. Where compared with another copy, unresolved V genes explain less than half of these, and the others have no known cause. From that table come the V and J calls and clone size; the DNA was used to work out D and trimming. Counted in this sample were 250,000 to 300,000 clones; approximately 86% of them appeared once. About 3.6% of the sample rests with the top ten.

The TCR comes from a man aged 18 to 35 with active or convalescent COVID-19. Input material: peripheral blood. The V and J segments used are TRBV11-1 and TRBJ2-3; TRBD2 agrees with 7 junctional bases. The nucleotide sequence reads as follows: TGTGCCAGCAGCTTGGGAGGGAGCACAGATACGCAGTATTTT. Its translation is CASSLGGSTDTQYF. When the CDR3 is completed using the reference TRBV11-1 and TRBJ2-3 genes on either side, the full variable domain is EAEVAQSPRYKITEKSQAVAFWCDPISGHATLYWYRQILGQGPELLVQFQDESVVDDSQLPKDRFSAERLKGVDSTLKIQPAELGDSAMYLCASSLGGSTDTQYFGPGTRLTVL.